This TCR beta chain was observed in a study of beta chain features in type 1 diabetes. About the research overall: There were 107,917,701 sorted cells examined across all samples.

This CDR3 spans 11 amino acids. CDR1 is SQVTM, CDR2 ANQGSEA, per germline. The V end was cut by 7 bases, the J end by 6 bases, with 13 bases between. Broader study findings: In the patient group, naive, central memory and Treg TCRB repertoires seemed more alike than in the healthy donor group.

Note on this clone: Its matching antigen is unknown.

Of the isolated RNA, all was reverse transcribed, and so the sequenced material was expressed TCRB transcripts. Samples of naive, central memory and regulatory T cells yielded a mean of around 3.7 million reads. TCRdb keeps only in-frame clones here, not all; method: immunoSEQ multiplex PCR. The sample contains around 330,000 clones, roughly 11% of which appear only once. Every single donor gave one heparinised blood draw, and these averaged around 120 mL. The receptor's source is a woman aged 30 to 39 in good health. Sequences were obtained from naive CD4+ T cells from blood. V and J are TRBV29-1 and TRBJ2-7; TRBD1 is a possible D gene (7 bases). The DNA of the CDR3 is TGCAGCGCTACCAGGGGGGCCGAGCAGTACTTC. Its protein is CSATRGAEQYF.